These 14 T cell receptor beta chains originate from one sample sequenced in a study of glioma-infiltrating T cells. The iRepertoire nested amplicon-rescue multiplex PCR amplified TCR alpha and beta CDR3s from RNA. From the multiplex PCR reads, TCRdb called clonotypes with MiXCR, one entry per CDR3 protein. The sample includes about 180,000 distinct CDR3 sequences, more than 35% of them seen just once. Sequenced sample: glioma tissue, nonneoplastic brain tissue, or PBMCs (not recorded which). These receptors all stem from a human donor with low-grade glioma or glioblastoma, undergoing nonglioma brain surgery, or in good health (not recorded which).

This clonotype was seen many times. V and J are TRBV3-1 and TRBJ1-5; no reliable D call. From germline, CDR1 is LGHDT and CDR2 YNNKEL (reference sequence). The CDR3 loop spans 12 amino acids. The ends were cut back, 2 bases at V and 4 bases at J, with 3 bases in the middle. In DNA form, the CDR3 reads TGTGCCAGCAGCCAAATTAATCAGCCCCAGCATTTT. Protein sequence: CASSQINQPQHF.

The V call is TRBV20-1, the J call TRBJ1-1; D gene ambiguous. The V gene lost 1 base and the J gene lost 0 bases, with 12 bases spanning the gap. Germline assignment: CDR1 DFQATT and CDR2 SNEGSKA (reference sequence). The CDR3 has 15 amino acids. This chain's CDR3 is CSARVVVGLNTEAFF. CDR3 DNA: TGCAGTGCTAGAGTTGTTGTAGGACTGAACACTGAAGCTTTCTTT.

The chain combines TRBV6-2 or TRBV6-3 with TRBJ2-2, with 10 bases that match TRBD1. The J segment lost 5 bases and the V segment lost 4 bases, leaving 7 bases of the junction unmatched. The CDR3 runs to 16 residues. Germline CDR1 reads MNHEY; CDR2 reads SVGEGT. Here the CDR3 reads CASSLHWDRGTGELFF. CDR3 in DNA: TGTGCCAGCAGTTTACATTGGGACAGGGGTACCGGGGAGCTGTTTTTT.

This chain links TRBV29-1 with TRBJ2-7; TRBD1 is a possible D gene (6 bases). The germline gives CDR1 SQVTM, CDR2 ANQGSEA. CDR3 length: 13 amino acids. The V end lost 7 bases, the J end lost 7 bases, and 20 bases lay between the germline ends. In DNA, the CDR3 is TGCAGCGCACAGTACAGGGATAGCGAAGAGCAGTACTTC. Translated, it gives CSAQYRDSEEQYF.

This rearrangement joins TRBV5-4 to TRBJ2-7; TRBD1 or TRBD2 may be the D gene (6 bases each). Germline V gene data show CDR1 as SGHNT and CDR2 as YYREEE (reference sequence). The CDR3 runs 16 residues. The V gene lost 0 bases and the J gene lost 6 bases, with 19 bases spanning the gap. The CDR3 region is CASSLELRGDSAEQYF. In DNA form, the CDR3 reads TGTGCCAGCAGCTTGGAATTAAGGGGGGATTCGGCCGAGCAGTACTTC.

In regard to this clonotype: The conserved phenylalanine or tryptophan is not found at the CDR3 terminus, so this likely reflects a read error. The gene calls are TRBV12-3 or TRBV12-4 and TRBJ1-5; 9 bases map to TRBD1. V lost 3 bases, J lost 6 bases, and 6 bases stayed unmatched. The CDR3 loop spans 15 amino acids. The chain's CDR3 is CASSFSGQGSQPQHL. The CDR3, as DNA: TGTGCCAGCAGTTTCTCTGGACAGGGGAGTCAGCCCCAGCATTTA.

V gene TRBV27 combines with J gene TRBJ1-1, with TRBD1 identical over 8 bases. The germline gives CDR1 MNHEY, CDR2 SMNVEV (reference sequence). This CDR3 is built from 14 residues. V lost 9 bases, J lost 6 bases, and 12 bases stayed unmatched. CDR3 nucleotide sequence: TGTGCCAGAAAGAGGACAGGGCTGTTCTCTGAAGCTTTCTTT. Translating gives CARKRTGLFSEAFF.

This clonotype has only a few counts. The DNA for the CDR3 is TGTGCCAGTAGTATGAGGACAGCTAGCTCCTACGAGCAGTACTTC. As protein: CASSMRTASSYEQYF. V and J are TRBV19 and TRBJ2-7; D is perhaps TRBD1 (6 bases). The V end was cut by 3 bases, the J end by 0 bases, with 12 bases between. Germline-derived CDR1 and CDR2 are LNHDA and SQIVND (reference sequence). The CDR3 has 15 amino acids.

The chain employs TRBV2 and TRBJ2-3, with a weak D call TRBD2 (6 bases). Germline values: CDR1 SNHLY, CDR2 FYNNEI. The V gene lost 5 bases and the J gene lost 0 bases, with 12 bases spanning the gap. This CDR3 contains 15 residues. In nucleotides, the CDR3 is TGTGCCAGCAGTTCCAAGCGGGCTAGCACAGATACGCAGTATTTT. It yields the protein CASSSKRASTDTQYF.

Details on this clonotype: A much larger clone lies one base from this, so it may be a read error. This chain joins TRBV20-1 and TRBJ2-7, with 7 bases aligning to TRBD1. The V gene's germline CDR1 is DFQATT and CDR2 SNEGSKA (reference sequence). This CDR3 comprises 16 residues. The CDR3 sequence is CSASPQTGLSSYKQYF. CDR3 nucleotide sequence: TGCAGTGCTAGCCCCCAGACAGGGTTAAGCTCCTACAAGCAGTACTTC.

On this clonotype itself: Given the absence of the conserved phenylalanine or tryptophan at the CDR3 end, a read error is likely. The rearrangement joins TRBV6-1 to TRBJ2-5; TRBD1 matches at 9 bases. Germline assignment: CDR1 MNHNS and CDR2 SASEGT. This CDR3 is 17 amino acids long. The J segment lost 5 bases and the V segment lost 6 bases, leaving 16 bases of the junction unmatched. CDR3 loop: CASSPTSGTGRKETQYL. As DNA, the CDR3 is TGTGCCAGCAGCCCCACGTCGGGGACAGGGAGGAAGGAGACCCAGTACTTA.

Only a few counts were recorded for this clonotype. The gene calls are TRBV28 and TRBJ2-7; D perhaps matches TRBD1 (5 bases). The ends were cut back, 5 bases at V and 3 bases at J, with 17 bases in the middle. The germline V gene has CDR1 MDHEN and CDR2 SYDVKM. There are 15 residues in the CDR3. CDR3 nucleotide sequence: TGTGCCAGCAGTCCTCAGGGTTGGCGCCGCTACGAGCAGTACTTC. Translation gives CASSPQGWRRYEQYF.

This clonotype has a count of ten or more. V gene TRBV2 combines with J gene TRBJ2-5; 7 bases fit TRBD1. CDR3 length: 15 amino acids. Unmatched junction bases numbered 7, after V lost 6 bases and J lost 0 bases. Germline values: CDR1 SNHLY, CDR2 FYNNEI. CDR3 bases: TGTGCCAGCAGGAGACAGGGTTGGTACCAAGAGACCCAGTACTTC. This codes for CASRRQGWYQETQYF.

The chain uses TRBV27 and TRBJ2-7; no reliable D call. The CDR3 runs to 10 residues. Germline V gene lookup returns CDR1 MNHEY and CDR2 SMNVEV (reference sequence). The V and J ends lost 4 bases and 6 bases respectively, with 4 bases between them. For the CDR3, the DNA is TGTGCCAGCAGTTCAGGCGAGCAGTACTTC. Its protein is CASSSGEQYF.